The 10 T cell receptor beta chains below come from one sample, sequenced in a study of CD8 T cells in ankylosing spondylitis. Study-wide findings and caveats: Made up of about eight highly homologous variants, a TCR beta motif appeared characteristic of ankylosing spondylitis blood.

In TCRdb, the 5' RACE reads were re-called with MiXCR into one record per CDR3 protein. The sample contains some 330,000 distinct CDR3 sequences, approximately 8% of which appear only once. The antigens of these receptors remain unknown. The material sequenced was blood, either unsorted or a sorted T cell fraction (not recorded which). These receptors came from a male donor with ankylosing spondylitis.

This clonotype was seen a few times. The chain combines TRBV29-1 with TRBJ2-7; 7 nucleotides align to TRBD1. The CDR3 spans 14 residues. The germline V gene encodes CDR1 SQVTM and CDR2 ANQGSEA. Unmatched junction bases numbered 6, after V lost 3 bases and J lost 1 base. CDR3 sequence reads: CSVEIPGGSYEQYF. The CDR3 nucleotides are TGCAGCGTTGAGATCCCAGGGGGTTCCTACGAGCAGTACTTC.

The rearrangement joins TRBV5-1 to TRBJ2-5; D not certain. Germline CDR1 and CDR2: SGHRS and YFSETQ. V was clipped by 6 bases and J by 2 bases, with 5 bases between them. This CDR3 is built from 11 residues. This chain's CDR3 is CASTVQETQYF. The CDR3 DNA sequence: TGCGCCAGCACCGTTCAAGAGACCCAGTACTTC.

This clonotype was counted a few times. The V gene is TRBV18, the J gene TRBJ2-3, with 9 nucleotides matching TRBD2. With 5 bases clipped from V and 1 base from J, the junction kept 7 bases outside the gene matches. The length of the CDR3 is 16 residues. CDR1 and CDR2 (germline): KGHSH, LQKENI. CDR3 coding DNA: TGTGCCAGCTCAAGGACTAGCGTTCTTGGCACAGATACGCAGTATTTT. Translation: CASSRTSVLGTDTQYF.

This clonotype was detected many times. V gene TRBV5-5 combines with J gene TRBJ2-3, with 8 bases that match TRBD2. There are 16 residues in the CDR3. Germline loops: CDR1 SGHKS, CDR2 YYEKEE (reference sequence). The ends lost 2 bases at V and 4 bases at J; junction bases unmatched: 9. In nucleotides, the CDR3 is TGTGCCAGCAGCTTCCGGGTGAGCGGGAGCGCAGATACGCAGTATTTT. This translates into CASSFRVSGSADTQYF. The entire variable domain, with the rest obtained from reference TRBV5-5 and TRBJ2-3, is as follows: DAGVTQSPTHLIKTRGQQVTLRCSPISGHKSVSWYQQVLGQGPQFIFQYYEKEERGRGNFPDRFSARQFPNYSSELNVNALLLGDSALYLCASSFRVSGSADTQYFGPGTRLTVL.

V and J are TRBV5-1 and TRBJ2-6; 8 bases match TRBD1. This CDR3 has 18 residues. Trimming cost V 1 base and J 0 bases; bases outside gene matches: 6. CDR1 is SGHRS and CDR2 is YFSETQ in the germline V gene. The CDR3 DNA reads TGCGCCAGCAGCTTGCCCGGGACAGGAGACTCTGGGGCCAACGTCCTGACTTTC. It codes for CASSLPGTGDSGANVLTF.

The chain links TRBV4-2 to TRBJ2-3, with 10 bases lining up with TRBD2. Per the germline V gene, CDR1 is LGHNA and CDR2 is YNFKEQ. V lost 0 bases, J lost 4 bases, and 7 bases stayed unmatched. The CDR3 spans 17 residues. The CDR3 sequence is CASSQDGAGGSPDTQYF. CDR3 nucleotide sequence: TGTGCCAGCAGCCAAGACGGAGCGGGAGGGAGCCCAGATACGCAGTATTTT.

This clonotype was observed a handful of times. The gene calls are TRBV24-1 and TRBJ2-1, with D possibly matching TRBD1 (6 bases). The CDR3 is 13 amino acids. CDR1 and CDR2 (germline): KGHDR, SFDVKD. V lost 5 bases, J lost 9 bases, and 13 bases lay in between. CDR3 sequence: CATSASQGFEQFF. CDR3 coding DNA: TGTGCCACCAGTGCGTCACAGGGATTTGAGCAGTTCTTC.

In its sample, this clonotype was seen many times. V usage is TRBV20-1 and J usage is TRBJ2-7; D might be TRBD1 or TRBD2, each matching 5 bases. Germline CDR1 DFQATT, CDR2 SNEGSKA (reference sequence). This CDR3 is built from 13 residues. V gave up 5 bases and J gave up 4 bases, with 15 bases separating them. The CDR3 DNA is TGCAGTGCTCTGAGAGGGGTCGATTACGAGCAGTACTTC. Amino acids: CSALRGVDYEQYF.

The chain combines TRBV5-1 with TRBJ2-2; no firm D call. The V gene's germline CDR1 is SGHRS and CDR2 YFSETQ. The CDR3 runs 14 residues. With 3 bases removed from V and 3 bases from J, the gap between germline ends came to 9 bases. CDR3 DNA: TGCGCCAGCAGCTCTGACATGGACACCGGGGAGCTGTTTTTT. Translating gives CASSSDMDTGELFF.

This clonotype was detected only a few times. The chain carries TRBV5-1 and TRBJ2-2; TRBD1 is a possible D gene (5 bases). CDR1 is SGHRS and CDR2 is YFSETQ in the germline V gene. The V end was cut by 4 bases, the J end by 1 base, with 11 bases between. CDR3 length: 15 residues. The CDR3 bases are TGCGCCAGCAGCGCGACAGTTAAGAACACCGGGGAGCTGTTTTTT. It encodes CASSATVKNTGELFF.